The rows below give T cell receptor beta chains drawn from one sample of a study of OX40 agonist ivuxolimab in advanced cancers. Method: immunoSEQ multiplex PCR; TCRdb's copy keeps in-frame clones and lacks some. This repertoire shows 20,000 or so clones, 70% to 90% found once; its top ten account for 37%. Source: CD4+ or CD8+ T cells sorted from blood, taken in a trial of the OX40 agonist ivuxolimab. The receptors come from an adult with an advanced solid tumor such as melanoma, head and neck, liver or kidney cancer. Each CDR3 is given with its conserved first and last residue. D genes are given only for firm matches. Clone size is not always given. Where it is, it says once, few, many or a class for expanded clones.

CDR3aa: CASITGADTQYF
CDR3nt: TGTGCCAGCATTACAGGGGCAGATACGCAGTATTTT
abundance: .
v_gene: TRBV6-6
j_gene: TRBJ2-3
d_gene: TRBD1

CDR3aa: CASNDRITGELFF
CDR3nt: TGTGCCAGCAACGACCGAATCACCGGGGAGCTGTTTTTT
abundance: .
v_gene: TRBV28
j_gene: TRBJ2-2
d_gene: .

CDR3aa: CASSLAGIHTF
CDR3nt: TGTGCCAGCAGCTTAGCGGGGATCCACACCTTC
abundance: many
v_gene: TRBV7-9
j_gene: TRBJ1-2
d_gene: .

CDR3aa: CASSPNAVTNEKLFF
CDR3nt: TGTGCCAGCAGCCCTAACGCAGTAACTAATGAAAAACTGTTTTTT
abundance: .
v_gene: TRBV5-6
j_gene: TRBJ1-4
d_gene: .

CDR3aa: CASSWRGAGGGELFF
CDR3nt: TGTGCCAGCAGCTGGCGGGGAGCCGGGGGCGGGGAGCTGTTTTTT
abundance: .
v_gene: TRBV13
j_gene: TRBJ2-2
d_gene: .

CDR3aa: CAARTGFDNSPLHF
CDR3nt: TGTGCCGCCCGCACAGGGTTCGATAATTCACCCCTCCACTTT
abundance: .
v_gene: TRBV6-1
j_gene: TRBJ1-6
d_gene: .

CDR3aa: CASSPTGPNYGYTF
CDR3nt: TGTGCCAGCAGCCCCACGGGCCCTAACTATGGCTACACCTTC
abundance: .
v_gene: TRBV7-9
j_gene: TRBJ1-2
d_gene: .

CDR3aa: CASSERFLRQSSYEQYF
CDR3nt: TGTGCCAGCAGTGAAAGGTTCCTCAGGCAGAGCTCCTACGAGCAGTACTTC
abundance: .
v_gene: TRBV25-1
j_gene: TRBJ2-7
d_gene: .

CDR3aa: CASSQSICTSQRGTSTDTQYF
CDR3nt: TGCGCCAGCAGTCAATCGATTTGCACTTCTCAGCGGGGTACTAGCACAGATACGCAGTATTTT
abundance: .
v_gene: TRBV23-1
j_gene: TRBJ2-3
d_gene: TRBD2

CDR3aa: CASSYRTGVNGSNYGYTF
CDR3nt: TGCGCCAGCAGCTACCGGACAGGGGTAAATGGATCTAACTATGGCTACACCTTC
abundance: .
v_gene: TRBV5-1
j_gene: TRBJ1-2
d_gene: TRBD1

CDR3aa: CATTRGRGTDTQYF
CDR3nt: TGTGCCACCACCCGGGGGAGAGGAACAGATACGCAGTATTTT
abundance: .
v_gene: TRBV27
j_gene: TRBJ2-3
d_gene: .

CDR3aa: CASTFGGANEKLFF
CDR3nt: TGTGCCAGCACCTTCGGGGGCGCTAATGAAAAACTGTTTTTT
abundance: .
v_gene: TRBV27
j_gene: TRBJ1-4
d_gene: .

CDR3aa: CATSTGTGGFEQYF
CDR3nt: TGTGCCACCAGCACCGGGACAGGGGGCTTTGAGCAGTACTTC
abundance: .
v_gene: TRBV15
j_gene: TRBJ2-7
d_gene: TRBD1

CDR3aa: CASSLWRTYEQYF
CDR3nt: TGTGCCAGCAGCTTGTGGAGAACCTACGAGCAGTACTTC
abundance: .
v_gene: TRBV5-6
j_gene: TRBJ2-7
d_gene: .

CDR3aa: CASSGRQGAEEKLFF
CDR3nt: TGTGCCAGCAGCGGACGACAGGGGGCGGAAGAAAAACTGTTTTTT
abundance: .
v_gene: TRBV11-2
j_gene: TRBJ1-4
d_gene: TRBD1

CDR3aa: CASSQPDYRGAYEQYF
CDR3nt: TGCGCCAGCAGCCAGCCCGACTATAGGGGAGCCTACGAGCAGTACTTC
abundance: many
v_gene: TRBV4-1
j_gene: TRBJ2-7
d_gene: .

CDR3aa: CASSFGQGTEQFF
CDR3nt: TGTGCCAGCAGTTTCGGCCAGGGAACTGAGCAGTTCTTC
abundance: .
v_gene: TRBV6-5
j_gene: TRBJ2-1
d_gene: .

CDR3aa: CATRSGGDPYGYTF
CDR3nt: TGTGCCACCAGGTCCGGGGGAGATCCCTATGGCTACACCTTC
abundance: .
v_gene: TRBV15
j_gene: TRBJ1-2
d_gene: .

CDR3aa: CASSLGPGPVPYEQYF
CDR3nt: TGTGCCAGCAGCTTAGGTCCAGGGCCGGTACCCTACGAGCAGTACTTC
abundance: .
v_gene: TRBV7-7
j_gene: TRBJ2-7
d_gene: .

CDR3aa: CASSLPRDSSYEQYF
CDR3nt: TGTGCCAGCAGTTTACCTCGGGACAGCTCCTACGAGCAGTACTTC
abundance: .
v_gene: TRBV6-1
j_gene: TRBJ2-7
d_gene: TRBD1

CDR3aa: CATSRDVALVGQETQYF
CDR3nt: TGTGCCACCAGCAGAGATGTGGCTTTGGTTGGTCAAGAGACCCAGTACTTC
abundance: once
v_gene: TRBV15
j_gene: TRBJ2-5
d_gene: .

CDR3aa: CASSQYPIPSYEQYF
CDR3nt: TGTGCCAGCAGCCAATACCCAATACCTTCGTACGAGCAGTACTTC
abundance: .
v_gene: TRBV14
j_gene: TRBJ2-7
d_gene: .

CDR3aa: CSVEVVQGIYEQYF
CDR3nt: TGCAGCGTTGAAGTGGTGCAGGGTATCTACGAGCAGTACTTC
abundance: once
v_gene: TRBV29-1
j_gene: TRBJ2-7
d_gene: .

CDR3aa: CASSLVGTSTDTQYF
CDR3nt: TGTGCCAGCAGCTTGGTTGGCACTAGCACAGATACGCAGTATTTT
abundance: .
v_gene: TRBV5-4
j_gene: TRBJ2-3
d_gene: .

CDR3aa: CASSLGGEGNQPQHF
CDR3nt: TGTGCCAGCAGCTTAGGAGGGGAAGGGAATCAGCCCCAGCATTTT
abundance: .
v_gene: TRBV7-9
j_gene: TRBJ1-5
d_gene: .

CDR3aa: CASNPLRDRADTQYF
CDR3nt: TGTGCCAGCAACCCTCTCCGGGACCGCGCCGATACGCAGTATTTT
abundance: .
v_gene: TRBV6-1
j_gene: TRBJ2-3
d_gene: .

CDR3aa: CASSLLDFTDTQYF
CDR3nt: TGTGCCAGCAGTTTACTGGATTTCACAGATACGCAGTATTTT
abundance: .
v_gene: TRBV28
j_gene: TRBJ2-3
d_gene: .

CDR3aa: CASSLEAGNQETQYF
CDR3nt: TGTGCCAGCAGCTTAGAGGCGGGGAACCAAGAGACCCAGTACTTC
abundance: few
v_gene: TRBV7-7
j_gene: TRBJ2-5
d_gene: .

CDR3aa: CASTGDSNGYTF
CDR3nt: TGCGCCAGCACCGGGGACAGTAATGGCTACACCTTC
abundance: .
v_gene: TRBV10-2
j_gene: TRBJ1-2
d_gene: TRBD1

CDR3aa: CASSPGQGTYEQYF
CDR3nt: TGTGCCAGCTCACCAGGGCAGGGCACCTACGAGCAGTACTTC
abundance: few
v_gene: TRBV18
j_gene: TRBJ2-7
d_gene: .

CDR3aa: CASSLLGEPNYGYTF
CDR3nt: TGTGCCAGCAGTTTATTAGGGGAGCCCAACTATGGCTACACCTTC
abundance: .
v_gene: TRBV27
j_gene: TRBJ1-2
d_gene: .

CDR3aa: CASSLGVKGYGYTF
CDR3nt: TGTGCCAGCAGTTTGGGCGTGAAGGGGTATGGCTACACCTTC
abundance: .
v_gene: TRBV27
j_gene: TRBJ1-2
d_gene: .

CDR3aa: CASSFRRGVYEQYF
CDR3nt: TGTGCCAGCAGCTTTCGCAGGGGCGTGTACGAGCAGTACTTC
abundance: .
v_gene: TRBV5-6
j_gene: TRBJ2-7
d_gene: .

CDR3aa: CASSKGQGNQPQHF
CDR3nt: TGCGCCAGCAGCAAAGGGCAGGGAAATCAGCCCCAGCATTTT
abundance: .
v_gene: TRBV4-1
j_gene: TRBJ1-5
d_gene: .

CDR3aa: CASSQMYQGYEQYF
CDR3nt: TGTGCCAGCAGCCAAATGTATCAGGGCTACGAGCAGTACTTC
abundance: .
v_gene: TRBV7-6
j_gene: TRBJ2-7
d_gene: .

CDR3aa: CASSLPTYSYGYTF
CDR3nt: TGTGCCAGCAGCTTACCAACGTACAGCTATGGCTACACCTTC
abundance: .
v_gene: TRBV11-2
j_gene: TRBJ1-2
d_gene: .

CDR3aa: CASSSPGGNEKLFF
CDR3nt: TGTGCCAGCAGCTCCCCGGGGGGTAATGAAAAACTGTTTTTT
abundance: .
v_gene: TRBV5-4
j_gene: TRBJ1-4
d_gene: .

CDR3aa: CASTYLAGDSAYEQYF
CDR3nt: TGTGCCAGCACCTACCTCGCCGGAGACAGCGCCTACGAGCAGTACTTC
abundance: .
v_gene: TRBV7-9
j_gene: TRBJ2-7
d_gene: .

CDR3aa: CASSLERGGRRGTQYF
CDR3nt: TGTGCCAGCAGCTTAGAGCGGGGGGGCCGTCGGGGTACGCAGTATTTT
abundance: .
v_gene: TRBV11-2
j_gene: TRBJ2-3
d_gene: TRBD2

CDR3aa: CASSDHRGKGVSTEAFF
CDR3nt: TGTGCCAGCTCAGACCATCGAGGGAAGGGGGTTAGCACTGAAGCTTTCTTT
abundance: .
v_gene: TRBV18
j_gene: TRBJ1-1
d_gene: .

CDR3aa: CASQAGGARAEAFF
CDR3nt: TGTGCCAGTCAAGCAGGGGGCGCGAGGGCTGAAGCTTTCTTT
abundance: .
v_gene: TRBV7-9
j_gene: TRBJ1-1
d_gene: TRBD1

CDR3aa: CASSLRENTEAFF
CDR3nt: TGTGCCAGCAGCTTAAGAGAGAACACTGAAGCTTTCTTT
abundance: .
v_gene: TRBV7-6
j_gene: TRBJ1-1
d_gene: .

CDR3aa: CASSIEGNTEAFF
CDR3nt: TGTGCCAGTAGTATAGAGGGGAACACTGAAGCTTTCTTT
abundance: .
v_gene: TRBV19
j_gene: TRBJ1-1
d_gene: .

CDR3aa: CASSLSAGQGNSNQPQHF
CDR3nt: TGTGCCAGCAGTTTAAGTGCGGGACAGGGGAATAGCAATCAGCCCCAGCATTTT
abundance: .
v_gene: TRBV27
j_gene: TRBJ1-5
d_gene: TRBD1

CDR3aa: CASKLQGANYEQYF
CDR3nt: TGTGCCAGCAAGCTACAGGGAGCAAACTACGAGCAGTACTTC
abundance: .
v_gene: TRBV27
j_gene: TRBJ2-7
d_gene: .

CDR3aa: CASSSGRGNTEAFF
CDR3nt: TGTGCCAGCAGCTCAGGGCGGGGGAACACTGAAGCTTTCTTT
abundance: few
v_gene: TRBV7-4
j_gene: TRBJ1-1
d_gene: .

CDR3aa: CASSIPTGGTDTQYF
CDR3nt: TGTGCCAGTAGTATACCCACAGGGGGTACAGATACGCAGTATTTT
abundance: once
v_gene: TRBV19
j_gene: TRBJ2-3
d_gene: TRBD1

CDR3aa: CASSQFRTGSYEQYF
CDR3nt: TGCGCCAGCAGCCAGTTCCGGACGGGATCCTACGAGCAGTACTTC
abundance: .
v_gene: TRBV4-1
j_gene: TRBJ2-7
d_gene: .

CDR3aa: CASSLISGTGSYEQYF
CDR3nt: TGTGCCAGCAGCTTAATTTCCGGGACAGGATCCTACGAGCAGTACTTC
abundance: .
v_gene: TRBV7-8
j_gene: TRBJ2-7
d_gene: TRBD1

CDR3aa: CASNGAGDEQFF
CDR3nt: TGTGCCAGCAACGGGGCAGGCGATGAGCAGTTCTTC
abundance: once
v_gene: TRBV5-4
j_gene: TRBJ2-1
d_gene: .

CDR3aa: CASSQDRPGPSGNTIYF
CDR3nt: TGCGCCAGCAGCCAAGATAGGCCAGGACCCTCTGGAAACACCATATATTTT
abundance: few
v_gene: TRBV4-1
j_gene: TRBJ1-3
d_gene: .

CDR3aa: CASRPQGFTEAFF
CDR3nt: TGCGCCAGCAGACCACAGGGGTTTACTGAAGCTTTCTTT
abundance: .
v_gene: TRBV4-1
j_gene: TRBJ1-1
d_gene: TRBD1

CDR3aa: CASSGQGNQPQHF
CDR3nt: TGTGCCAGCAGTGGACAGGGCAATCAGCCCCAGCATTTT
abundance: .
v_gene: TRBV25-1
j_gene: TRBJ1-5
d_gene: .